The entry below describes one TCR beta chain. The sample belongs to a study of response to subunit inactivated influenza vaccine. Germline CDR1 is SGHNT and CDR2 is YENEEA. The CDR3 sequence is 13 residues long. The V end was cut by 4 bases, the J end by 2 bases, with 8 bases between. TCRdb redid the calling of the RT-PCR reads with MiXCR, one entry per CDR3 protein. The table lists just over 300,000 distinct CDR3 sequences, around a fifth of them singletons. The sequence was obtained from a man between 50 and 75 years old who received an inactivated influenza vaccine. The chain is built from TRBV11-3 and TRBJ2-5; unclear D gene. The specimen was PBMCs from blood, collected about 20 months after vaccination. CDR3 region: CASSSSPQETQYF. CDR3 DNA: TGTGCCAGCAGCTCATCACCACAAGAGACCCAGTACTTC.